These T cell receptor beta chains were read from a single sample in a study of radiation and T cells in renal cell carcinoma. This table comes from immunoSEQ multiplex PCR, and its TCRdb copy is limited to in-frame clones, with some not included. The sample has 75,000 to 95,000 clones; about 85% are singletons. This sample comprised blood, obtained from a patient whose treatment included radiotherapy and nephrectomy. These receptors originate from a man aged 45 to 65 with renal cell carcinoma. CDR3s include the opening cysteine and the closing phenylalanine or tryptophan.

J gene: TRBJ2-3; V gene: TRBV2; CDR3 protein: CASSEFRDPMDTQYF
J gene: TRBJ2-7; V gene: TRBV9; CDR3 protein: CASSAGGASSYEQYF
J gene: TRBJ1-1; V gene: TRBV18; CDR3 protein: CASSPAENTEAFF
J gene: TRBJ1-2; V gene: TRBV28; CDR3 protein: CASSPPGKYGYTF
J gene: TRBJ1-5; V gene: TRBV30; CDR3 protein: CAWSAAGPQHF
J gene: TRBJ2-1; V gene: TRBV19; CDR3 protein: CASNMGQLYNEQFF
J gene: TRBJ2-3; V gene: TRBV11-2; CDR3 protein: CASSLVTGSTDTQYF
J gene: TRBJ2-1; V gene: TRBV6-4; CDR3 protein: CASSEFVAGTREQFF
J gene: TRBJ1-1; V gene: TRBV7-2; CDR3 protein: CASSLNAANTEAFF
J gene: TRBJ2-7; V gene: TRBV7-8; CDR3 protein: CASSPRLVHEQYF
J gene: TRBJ1-1; V gene: TRBV29-1; CDR3 protein: CSALALMNTEAFF
J gene: TRBJ2-5; V gene: TRBV4-3; CDR3 protein: CASSQGQTVGETQYF
J gene: TRBJ2-3; V gene: TRBV6-1; CDR3 protein: CASSASGGTDTQYF
J gene: TRBJ1-4; V gene: TRBV6-5; CDR3 protein: CASSYSGTGEEKLFF
J gene: TRBJ1-6; V gene: TRBV28; CDR3 protein: CASSPPLGQGARSALHF
J gene: TRBJ2-1; V gene: TRBV29-1; CDR3 protein: CSVHGNEQFF
J gene: TRBJ1-5; V gene: TRBV18; CDR3 protein: CASSPESNNQPQHF
J gene: TRBJ2-3; V gene: TRBV29-1; CDR3 protein: CSVEDPQYPDTQYF
J gene: TRBJ2-1; V gene: TRBV7-8; CDR3 protein: CASSLVGGTSGRAYNEQFF
J gene: TRBJ2-3; V gene: TRBV19; CDR3 protein: CASSRDPTDTQYF
J gene: TRBJ1-5; V gene: TRBV29-1; CDR3 protein: CSVVGAGGNQPQHF
J gene: TRBJ1-1; V gene: TRBV2; CDR3 protein: CASSVQGPNTEAFF
J gene: TRBJ2-1; V gene: TRBV5-1; CDR3 protein: CASSLGLAGADEQFF
J gene: TRBJ2-3; V gene: TRBV4-1; CDR3 protein: CASSLTLRGGTDTQYF
J gene: TRBJ2-1; V gene: TRBV11-2; CDR3 protein: CASSFSGIVDDEQFF
J gene: TRBJ2-7; V gene: TRBV7-8; CDR3 protein: CASSWGAEQYF
J gene: TRBJ2-5; V gene: TRBV5-4; CDR3 protein: CASSLGGTEETQYF
J gene: TRBJ2-7; V gene: TRBV18; CDR3 protein: CASSPLEGGYEQYF
J gene: TRBJ1-1; V gene: TRBV28; CDR3 protein: CASTERTGRVTEAFF
J gene: TRBJ2-1; V gene: TRBV7-9; CDR3 protein: CASSLPLLF
J gene: TRBJ2-5; V gene: TRBV7-9; CDR3 protein: CASSVILAGGETQYF